Included here is one T cell receptor beta chain sequence, with context. The data were taken from a study of blood T cell repertoires in COVID-19. About the study: Spain, Italy and the United States supplied samples that represented acute and convalescent COVID-19. The analysed material was cDNA or gDNA that came from T cells, B-cell-depleted T cells, or PBMCs.

As processed by the authors: Nucleated cell counts were estimated from reference gene primer amplification. Using immunoSEQ multiplex PCR, the repertoire was profiled, and TCRdb retains in-frame clones only, with some absent. Clone size and the V and J calls come from that table; the DNA yielded D and trimming. The sample has about 170,000 clones, roughly 91% seen once. CDR1 is LGHDT and CDR2 is YNNKEL in the germline V gene (reference sequence). The V end lost 4 bases, the J end lost 8 bases, and 8 bases lay between the germline ends. There are 11 residues in the CDR3. Material: peripheral blood. This TCR derives from a woman aged 50 to 60 with acute or convalescent COVID-19. The V call is TRBV3-1 (or the pseudogene TRBV3-2), the J call TRBJ1-2, with D hard to call. The CDR3 sequence: CASSRGYGYTF. DNA of the CDR3: TGTGCCAGCAGCCGAGGGTACGGCTACACCTTC.